The TCR beta chain described here comes from a study of OX40 agonist ivuxolimab in advanced cancers. The wider study: An agonistic anti-OX40 (CD134) antibody, ivuxolimab, was used to treat the patients.

Profiling relied on immunoSEQ multiplex PCR, and the TCRdb table lists in-frame clones only, not all of them. The table shows approximately 30,000 clones, with over 80% occurring only once. The CDR3 consists of 12 residues. CDR1 is MGHRA and CDR2 is YSYEKL in the germline V gene. Trimming stripped 6 bases from V and 8 bases from J, with 10 bases between. The genes are TRBV4-1 and TRBJ2-2, with unresolved D. The sequence was obtained from an adult with an advanced solid tumor such as melanoma, head and neck, liver or kidney cancer. The specimen was CD4+ or CD8+ T cells sorted from blood, collected in a trial of the OX40 agonist ivuxolimab. The CDR3 spells CASSVGGGELFF. Here the CDR3 DNA reads TGCGCCAGCAGTGTCGGTGGGGGGGAGCTGTTTTTT.